The 4 T cell receptor beta chains presented below share a single source sample, sequenced in a study of shared clonotypes between healthy human individuals. Measured with immunoSEQ multiplex PCR; TCRdb has only the in-frame clones, and not every one. The data contain about 2.2 million clones, 80% to 95% of them singletons. Naive CD8 cells, CD45RO-negative and positively selected for CCR7, excluded terminally differentiated effector memory CD45RA+ cells. Sequenced sample: naive CD8+ T cells from PBMCs. The source is a young man in good health. Some clones in this sample may be carry-over from other donors' samples.

V is TRBV4-2 and J is TRBJ2-7; no firm D call. This CDR3 is 14 amino acids long. Between the trimmed V and J ends, which lost 0 bases and 2 bases, there was a span of 8 bases. Germline assignment: CDR1 LGHNA and CDR2 YNFKEQ. CDR3 sequence reads: CASSQDYRTYEQYF. Written as DNA, the CDR3 is TGTGCCAGCAGCCAAGATTACAGAACCTACGAGCAGTACTTC.

The V gene is TRBV4-1, the J gene TRBJ2-7; 7 nucleotides match TRBD1. The V gene end was trimmed by 6 bases and the J gene end by 2 bases; junction bases not matched to a gene: 7. Germline values: CDR1 MGHRA, CDR2 YSYEKL. The CDR3 has 14 residues. In nucleotides, the CDR3 is TGCGCCAGCAGGACACAGCAGGGGGCCTACGAGCAGTACTTC. Translation gives CASRTQQGAYEQYF.

The genes are TRBV19 and TRBJ1-3; D is uncertain. Trimming removed 7 bases from V and 2 bases from J, with 15 bases in between. Germline V CDR1 and CDR2: LNHDA, SQIVND (reference sequence). CDR3 size: 15 residues. The CDR3: CASTPYGSAGNTIYF. The CDR3, as DNA: TGTGCCAGTACCCCCTACGGGAGTGCTGGAAACACCATATATTTT.

Turning to this clone: The sample holds other DNA sequences that translate to the same CDR3. This rearrangement joins TRBV9 to TRBJ1-3; D remains ambiguous. The length of the CDR3 is 15 residues. Germline V gene data show CDR1 as SGDLS and CDR2 as YYNGEE. Trimming removed 0 bases at V and 0 bases at J, with 7 bases between. CDR3 bases: TGTGCCAGCAGCGTAGGGCAGGCCTCTGGAAACACCATATATTTT. Protein sequence: CASSVGQASGNTIYF.